This T cell receptor beta chain is drawn from a study of blood T cell repertoires in COVID-19. Across the whole study: Samples came from the United States, Italy and Spain, spanning acute and convalescent COVID-19. Sources were T cells, B-cell-depleted T cells, or PBMCs; the material itself was cDNA or gDNA.

As handled by the study authors: The authors estimated nucleated cell counts from reference gene primer amplification. The table came from immunoSEQ multiplex PCR; TCRdb's copy has only in-frame clones and leaves some out. Clone size and V and J calls were adopted from that table, with D and trimming inferred from the DNA. The table lists hundreds of thousands of clones, just over 85% of them singletons. V lost 0 bases and J lost 9, with 4 bases in between. Germline CDR1 and CDR2: SGHNT and YYREEE (reference sequence). This CDR3 is built from 11 residues. This clone occurred once. The sample comprised peripheral blood. The source of this sequence is an elderly man with acute or convalescent COVID-19. The chain is built from TRBV5-4 and TRBJ2-1; D uncertain. CDR3 bases: TGTGCCAGCAGCTTGGCGGGTGAGCAGTTCTTC. Translating it yields CASSLAGEQFF.